The present entry profiles one TCR beta chain with its context. The CDR3 covers 18 residues. The data stem from a study of blood T cell repertoires in COVID-19. As for the study in general: Specimens from acute and convalescent COVID-19 originated in the United States, Italy and Spain. Sample material is recorded as cDNA or gDNA derived from T cells, B-cell-depleted T cells, or PBMCs.

Authors' methods: Nucleated cell counts were estimated from reference gene primer amplification. This table comes from immunoSEQ multiplex PCR, and its TCRdb copy is limited to in-frame clones, with some not included. Clone size and V and J calls were adopted from that table, with D and trimming inferred from the DNA. The data contain approximately 45,000 clones, 87% of them seen just once; the ten biggest clones take up around 4.5%. Material: peripheral blood. This clonotype was obtained from a human donor in a cohort sampled during active COVID-19. This chain connects TRBV21-1 to TRBJ2-7; the table names TRBD2, a call not compared with the DNA. TRBV21-1 is marked as a pseudogene. CDR3 loop: CASSKMNSKLGCSYEQYF. The CDR3 nucleotides read TGTGCCAGCAGCAAAATGAACAGCAAACTAGGTTGCTCCTACGAGCAGTACTTC.